What follows are 24 T cell receptor beta chains derived from one specimen sequenced in a study of T cells in Graves' hyperthyroidism and ophthalmopathy. Amplified TCR beta CDR3 regions derived from RNA transcripts. During a first-round RT-PCR of the TCR CDR3, the HTBI primer set was used. One entry per CDR3 protein, called by TCRdb with MiXCR from the multiplex PCR reads. The sample lists fewer than 400,000 distinct CDR3 sequences, around a quarter occurring once. Material: blood. Every receptor here comes from a man aged 45 to 65 with Graves' hyperthyroidism.

This clonotype has at least ten counts. This chain joins TRBV7-2 and TRBJ2-7; the D gene is possibly TRBD2 (6 bases). Germline V gene data show CDR1 as SGHTA and CDR2 as FQGNSA. V was pared by 5 bases and J by 2 bases, with 16 bases between. The CDR3 is 15 amino acids. The CDR3 protein is CASSPSSSGTYEQYF. The CDR3 bases are TGTGCCAGCAGCCCCTCGAGTAGCGGAACCTACGAGCAGTACTTC.

This clonotype was picked up a small number of times. The chain links TRBV28 to TRBJ1-2, with D perhaps matching TRBD1 (5 bases). V lost 5 bases and J lost 8, with 15 bases in between. Looked up from germline, CDR1 is MDHEN and CDR2 is SYDVKM. This CDR3 has 13 residues. CDR3 sequence reads: CASSPWTRPGYTF. The CDR3 bases are TGTGCCAGCAGTCCTTGGACAAGACCCGGCTACACCTTC.

The chain carries TRBV12-3 or TRBV12-4 and TRBJ1-2; perhaps TRBD1 as D (5 bases). CDR3 length: 12 residues. The V end lost 7 bases, the J end lost 7 bases, and 13 bases lay between the germline ends. The DNA for the CDR3 is TGTGCCAGCACGCGGGGGAATGGTGGCTACACCTTC. It yields the protein CASTRGNGGYTF.

This clonotype was observed a few times. This sequence joins TRBV2 and TRBJ2-6; TRBD1 matches 7 bases. This CDR3 contains 18 residues. Germline lookup yields CDR1 SNHLY and CDR2 FYNNEI. The V segment lost 3 bases and the J segment 0 bases; nucleotides outside the gene matches: 8. The CDR3 sequence is CASSDLTGAHSGANVLTF. CDR3 nucleotide sequence: TGTGCCAGCAGTGACCTTACAGGGGCCCACTCTGGGGCCAACGTCCTGACTTTC.

The V call is TRBV18, the J call TRBJ2-7; 7 bases map to TRBD2. Germline assignment: CDR1 KGHSH and CDR2 LQKENI. This CDR3 is built from 16 residues. After removal of 3 bases from V and 0 bases from J, the junction contained 8 bases not matched to a gene. The CDR3 DNA reads TGTGCCAGCTCACCTACGGGGGGTTCTACCTCCTACGAGCAGTACTTC. This encodes CASSPTGGSTSYEQYF.

The V and J genes are TRBV19 and TRBJ2-7, with D hard to call. This CDR3 contains 13 residues. Germline V CDR1 and CDR2: LNHDA, SQIVND (reference sequence). V lost 3 bases and J 4 bases, leaving 10 bases between the germline ends. CDR3 DNA sequence: TGTGCCAGTAGTATGCAGGTTACGTACGAGCAGTACTTC. Amino acid sequence: CASSMQVTYEQYF.

This clonotype showed up just a few times. The V and J genes are TRBV7-3 and TRBJ1-3, with unresolved D. CDR3 length equals 15 residues. Trimming took 2 bases from V and 4 from J, leaving 12 bases between them. Germline V gives CDR1 SGHTA, CDR2 FQGTGA. In DNA form, the CDR3 reads TGTGCCAGCAGCTTAGTTGCGGCAGCCGGAAACACCATATATTTT. Its translation: CASSLVAAAGNTIYF.

About this clonotype: It may be a read error: a sequence one base away is much more abundant. The chain carries TRBV3-1 and TRBJ2-1, with D possibly matching TRBD2 (6 bases). V lost 6 bases to trimming and J lost 0 bases, with 12 bases between them. In germline, CDR1 is LGHDT, CDR2 YNNKEL (reference sequence). CDR3 size: 15 residues. The CDR3 sequence: CASSYHGSSYNEQFF. CDR3 nucleotide sequence: TGTGCCAGCAGTTACCACGGGAGCTCCTACAATGAGCAGTTCTTC.

This clonotype has at least ten counts. CDR3 amino acids: CASSSFQGEETQYF. The CDR3 nucleotides are TGTGCCAGCAGCTCCTTCCAAGGGGAAGAGACCCAGTACTTC. This sequence joins TRBV7-9 and TRBJ2-5; perhaps TRBD1 as D (5 bases). The CDR3 is 14 residues long. Trimming left V 4 bases short and J 3 bases short, with 12 bases between. Germline V gene lookup returns CDR1 SEHNR and CDR2 FQNEAQ (reference sequence).

This clonotype was counted at least ten times. The chain carries TRBV28 and TRBJ2-7; 15 bases are a match to TRBD2. The CDR3 covers 19 residues. Germline values: CDR1 MDHEN, CDR2 SYDVKM. V gave up 5 bases and J gave up 7 bases; unmatched junction bases: 18. The CDR3 here is CASSPTAGTSGRLGREQYF. CDR3 nucleotides: TGTGCCAGCAGTCCCACAGCCGGGACTAGCGGGAGGCTTGGGAGGGAGCAGTACTTC.

The CDR3 reads CASSQTTNEKLFF. CDR3 coding DNA: TGTGCCAGCAGTCAAACAACTAATGAAAAACTGTTTTTT. The rearrangement joins TRBV28 to TRBJ1-4, with D unresolved. The ends were cut back, 5 bases at V and 0 bases at J, with 4 bases in the middle. The CDR3 totals 13 residues. Germline V gene data show CDR1 as MDHEN and CDR2 as SYDVKM.

This clonotype has ten or more counts. CDR3 sequence (DNA): TGTGCCAGCAGTGGGCGATTAGCGGGACTGGGCGAGCAGTTCTTC. Protein product: CASSGRLAGLGEQFF. The chain links TRBV2 to TRBJ2-1; 8 bases fit TRBD2. Germline V gives CDR1 SNHLY, CDR2 FYNNEI. The CDR3 totals 15 residues. Losses at the gene ends were 4 bases for V and 10 bases for J; bases not matched to a gene: 12.

The V gene is TRBV11-3, the J gene TRBJ2-2; 9 positions agree with TRBD1. CDR3 length equals 18 residues. CDR1 and CDR2 (germline): SGHNT, YENEEA. V lost 5 bases, J lost 4 bases, and 14 bases stayed unmatched. The CDR3 here is CASSTRRLRDRVTGELFF. Here the CDR3 DNA reads TGTGCCAGCAGCACGCGCCGGCTTCGGGACAGGGTCACCGGGGAGCTGTTTTTT.

The chain employs TRBV12-3 or TRBV12-4 and TRBJ2-2, with 8 positions matching TRBD2. The CDR3 is 15 residues long. The V segment lost 7 bases and the J segment 6 bases; nucleotides outside the gene matches: 10. The CDR3: CASKIGTSSAGELFF. The CDR3 DNA is TGTGCCAGCAAAATCGGGACTAGTTCAGCCGGGGAGCTGTTTTTT.

In its sample, this clonotype was seen a few times. J is TRBJ2-5 and V is TRBV18; maybe TRBD1 (5 bases). Trimming took off 6 bases at V and 3 bases at J, with 17 bases between the two ends. CDR3 length: 15 amino acids. Per the germline V gene, CDR1 is KGHSH and CDR2 is LQKENI. CDR3 nucleotides: TGTGCCAGCTCGCGCGAATTCAGGGTCGAAGAGACCCAGTACTTC. The encoded protein is CASSREFRVEETQYF.

Only a few counts were recorded for this clonotype. The chain combines TRBV6-1 with TRBJ2-7, with 11 bases identical to TRBD1. Per germline, CDR1 MNHNS and CDR2 SASEGT. This CDR3 region has 16 residues. V lost 5 bases and J lost 3; bases outside the gene matches: 9. This CDR3 is CASSYRGDRGFYEQYF. CDR3 bases: TGTGCCAGCAGTTATCGGGGGGACAGGGGGTTCTACGAGCAGTACTTC.

This chain links TRBV5-6 with TRBJ2-2; possible D gene TRBD1, 7 bases. This CDR3 comprises 15 residues. The germline V and J ends were trimmed by 4 bases and 4 bases, with 14 bases remaining between them. Looked up from germline, CDR1 is SGHDT and CDR2 is YYEEEE. The CDR3 loop reads CASSMRQGLTGELFF. The CDR3 DNA is TGTGCCAGCAGCATGAGACAGGGACTCACCGGGGAGCTGTTTTTT.

V is TRBV7-3 and J is TRBJ2-1; 7 nucleotides align to TRBD2. With V trimmed by 6 bases and J by 5 bases, 10 bases remained unmatched. Germline V gives CDR1 SGHTA, CDR2 FQGTGA. CDR3 length equals 15 residues. CDR3 protein: CASSESASGHNEQFF. DNA for the CDR3: TGTGCCAGCAGTGAATCGGCTAGCGGCCACAATGAGCAGTTCTTC.

On this clonotype: A clone one base away is much larger, so this may be a read error. The rearrangement links TRBV7-9 to TRBJ2-2; D gene ambiguous. Germline-derived CDR1 and CDR2 are SEHNR and FQNEAQ (reference sequence). This CDR3 is 13 amino acids long. CDR3 sequence (DNA): TGTACCAGCAGCTCCCTAGAGCCCGGGGAGCTGTTTTTT. Translation gives CTSSSLEPGELFF.

This chain connects TRBV16 to TRBJ1-2; 7 nucleotides match TRBD1. The junction had 9 bases not matched to a gene; V was cut back by 0 bases and J by 8 bases. The CDR3 is made up of 15 amino acids. Germline lookup yields CDR1 KGHSY and CDR2 FQNENV. The CDR3 DNA sequence: TGTGCCAGCAGCCAATCGGTTTCAGGGGGAGGCGGCTACACCTTC. It is translated as CASSQSVSGGGGYTF.

This clonotype was detected only a few times. This chain joins TRBV7-9 and TRBJ2-5; D is undetermined. Per germline, CDR1 SEHNR and CDR2 FQNEAQ (reference sequence). V dropped 5 bases and J dropped 4 bases, with 8 bases sitting between them. The CDR3 has 12 residues. CDR3 nucleotides: TGTGCCAGCAGCGTTTTACGAGAGACCCAGTACTTC. Translating gives CASSVLRETQYF.

This rearrangement joins TRBV5-1 to TRBJ1-1; no reliable D call. CDR3 size: 14 residues. Germline V gene sequence: CDR1 SGHRS, CDR2 YFSETQ. Between the trimmed V and J ends, which lost 1 base and 7 bases, there was a span of 14 bases. The CDR3 loop is CASSLYRTADEAFF. The CDR3 bases are TGCGCCAGCAGCTTGTATCGGACCGCCGATGAAGCTTTCTTT.

This clonotype was found a few times. The J gene is TRBJ2-1, the V gene TRBV28; 13 bases are shared with TRBD2. J lost 7 bases, V lost 5 bases, and 11 bases had no gene match. The CDR3 has 17 amino acids. Per the germline V gene, CDR1 is MDHEN and CDR2 is SYDVKM. The CDR3 loop is CASSILLLAGGPNEQFF. The CDR3 DNA follows: TGTGCCAGCAGTATCCTACTACTAGCGGGAGGGCCGAATGAGCAGTTCTTC.

V is TRBV9 and J is TRBJ2-5, with a possible D match to TRBD1 (6 bases). The CDR3 length is 14 residues. Trimming took off 3 bases at V and 0 bases at J, with 9 bases between the two ends. Germline lookup yields CDR1 SGDLS and CDR2 YYNGEE. CDR3 amino acids: CASSEQGNQETQYF. The CDR3 nucleotides are TGTGCCAGCAGCGAGCAGGGGAACCAAGAGACCCAGTACTTC.